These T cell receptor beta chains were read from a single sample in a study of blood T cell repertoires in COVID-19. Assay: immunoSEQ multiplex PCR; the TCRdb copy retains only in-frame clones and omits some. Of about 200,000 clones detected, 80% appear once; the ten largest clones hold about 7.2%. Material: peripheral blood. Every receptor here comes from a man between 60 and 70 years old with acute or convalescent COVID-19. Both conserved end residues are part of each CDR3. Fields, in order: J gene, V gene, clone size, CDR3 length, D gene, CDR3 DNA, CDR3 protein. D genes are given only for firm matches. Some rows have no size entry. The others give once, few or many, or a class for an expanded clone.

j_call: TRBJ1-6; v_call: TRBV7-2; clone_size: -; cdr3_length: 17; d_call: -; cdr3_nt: TGTGCCAGCAGCCCAACGTGGGGAGGGCCTTTCAATTCACCCCTCCACTTT; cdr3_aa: CASSPTWGGPFNSPLHF
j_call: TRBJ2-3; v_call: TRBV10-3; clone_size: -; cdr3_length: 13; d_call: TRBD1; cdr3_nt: TGTGCCATCGCTGACAGGGAAACAGATACGCAGTATTTT; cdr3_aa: CAIADRETDTQYF
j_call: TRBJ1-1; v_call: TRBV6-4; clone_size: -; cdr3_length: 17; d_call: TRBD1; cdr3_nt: TGTGCCAGCAGTGACACGTGGGACAGGGGGCAGGACACTGAAGCTTTCTTT; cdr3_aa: CASSDTWDRGQDTEAFF
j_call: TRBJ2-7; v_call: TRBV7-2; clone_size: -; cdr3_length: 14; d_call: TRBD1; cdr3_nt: TGTGCCAGCAGACGAACAGGGGTCGGAGTGGAGCAGTACTTC; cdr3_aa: CASRRTGVGVEQYF
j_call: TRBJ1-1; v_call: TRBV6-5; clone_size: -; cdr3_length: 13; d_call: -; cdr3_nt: TGTGCCAGCAGTTACGAGAGGAACACTGAAGCTTTCTTT; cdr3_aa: CASSYERNTEAFF
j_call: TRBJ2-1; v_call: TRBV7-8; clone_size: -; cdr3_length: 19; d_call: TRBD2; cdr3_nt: TGTGCCAGCAGCTTCCCGTTGATAGCGGGAAATTCCATATACAATGAGCAGTTCTTC; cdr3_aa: CASSFPLIAGNSIYNEQFF
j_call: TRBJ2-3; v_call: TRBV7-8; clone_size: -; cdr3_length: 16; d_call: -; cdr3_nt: TGTGCCAGCAGCTTAGCAAGGGGTCGGAGCACAGATACGCAGTATTTT; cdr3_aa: CASSLARGRSTDTQYF
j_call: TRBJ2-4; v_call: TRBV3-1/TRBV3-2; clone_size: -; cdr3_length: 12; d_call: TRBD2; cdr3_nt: TGTGCCAGCAGCCCGACCGCGGGGGTTCAGTACTTC; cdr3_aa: CASSPTAGVQYF
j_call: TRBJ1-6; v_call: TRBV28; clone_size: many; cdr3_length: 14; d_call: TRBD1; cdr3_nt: TGTGCCAGCAGCCAACAGGGGAATAATTCACCCCTCCACTTT; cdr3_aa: CASSQQGNNSPLHF
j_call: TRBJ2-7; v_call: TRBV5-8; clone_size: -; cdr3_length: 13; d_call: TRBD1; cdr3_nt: TGTGCCAGCAGCTCGACAGGGGCCAACGAGCAGTACTTC; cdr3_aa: CASSSTGANEQYF
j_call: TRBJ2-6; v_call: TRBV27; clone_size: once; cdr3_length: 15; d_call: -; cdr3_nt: TGTGCCAGCAGTTGGGTTTTGCGGGGGGCCAACGTCCTGACTTTC; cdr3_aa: CASSWVLRGANVLTF
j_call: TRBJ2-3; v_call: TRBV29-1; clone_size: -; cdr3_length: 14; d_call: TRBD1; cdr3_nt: TGCAGCGTTAGCTCCGGGACAGGGTCTTTATCGCAGTATTTT; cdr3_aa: CSVSSGTGSLSQYF
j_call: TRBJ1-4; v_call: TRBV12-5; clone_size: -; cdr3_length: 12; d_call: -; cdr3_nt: TGTGCTAGTGGTGGGGCGGGGCAGTCCCTGTTTTTT; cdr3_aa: CASGGAGQSLFF
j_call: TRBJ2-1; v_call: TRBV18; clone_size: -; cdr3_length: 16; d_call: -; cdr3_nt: TGTGCCAGCTCACCACGTGTCTCGGGAGTGGGGAATGAGCAGTTCTTC; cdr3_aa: CASSPRVSGVGNEQFF
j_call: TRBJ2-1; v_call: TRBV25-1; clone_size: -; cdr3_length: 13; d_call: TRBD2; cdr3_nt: TGTGCCAGCGGGACTAGCGGGAGCGATGAGCAGTTCTTC; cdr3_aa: CASGTSGSDEQFF
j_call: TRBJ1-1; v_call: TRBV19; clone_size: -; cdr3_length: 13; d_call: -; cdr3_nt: TGTGCCAGTAGTATAACCCCGGGCACTGAAGCTTTCTTT; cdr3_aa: CASSITPGTEAFF
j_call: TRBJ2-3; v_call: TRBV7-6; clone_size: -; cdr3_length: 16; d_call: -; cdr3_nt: TGTGCCAGCAGCTTAGCTTCTTCTACTAGCAGCGATACGCAGTATTTT; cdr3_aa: CASSLASSTSSDTQYF
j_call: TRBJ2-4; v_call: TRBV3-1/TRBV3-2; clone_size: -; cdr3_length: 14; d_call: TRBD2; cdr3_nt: TGTGCCAGCAGCCAGCGGGAGGGCCGGGACATTCAGTACTTC; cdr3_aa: CASSQREGRDIQYF
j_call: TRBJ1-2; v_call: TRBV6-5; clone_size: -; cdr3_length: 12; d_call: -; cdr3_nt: TGTGCCAGCAGTTACTCGAACGGTCGCTACACCTTC; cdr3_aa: CASSYSNGRYTF
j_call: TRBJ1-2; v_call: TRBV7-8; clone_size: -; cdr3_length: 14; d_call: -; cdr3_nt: TGTGCCAGCAGCTTACAAGGGTCGCCAGGGGTAGAAACCTTC; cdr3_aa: CASSLQGSPGVETF
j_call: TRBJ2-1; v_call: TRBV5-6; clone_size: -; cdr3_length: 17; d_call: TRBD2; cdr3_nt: TGTGCCAGCAGCTTGGAACTAGCGGAGAGCTCCTACAATGAGCAGTTCTTC; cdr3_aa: CASSLELAESSYNEQFF
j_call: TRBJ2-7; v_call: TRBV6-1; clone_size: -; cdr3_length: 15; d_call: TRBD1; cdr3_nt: TGTGCCAGCAGTGAAGCCGGGACAGGGATCTACGAGCAGTACTTC; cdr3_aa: CASSEAGTGIYEQYF
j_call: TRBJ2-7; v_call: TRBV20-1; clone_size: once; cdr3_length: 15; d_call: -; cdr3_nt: TGCAGTGCTAGTGGTGTACTAGTGGGTTCCTTCGAGCAGTACTTC; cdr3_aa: CSASGVLVGSFEQYF
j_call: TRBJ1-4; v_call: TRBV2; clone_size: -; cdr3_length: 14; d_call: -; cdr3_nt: TGTGCCAGCAGGGCGGGACGGAGGAATGAAAAACTGTTTTTT; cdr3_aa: CASRAGRRNEKLFF
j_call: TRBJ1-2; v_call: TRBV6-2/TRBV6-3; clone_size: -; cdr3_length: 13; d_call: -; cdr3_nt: TGTGCCAGCAGTTACTCCTCGGTTGGTGGCTACACCTTC; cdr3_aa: CASSYSSVGGYTF